The sequence of this T cell receptor (beta chain) was determined in a study of T-cell reconstitution after alpha-beta-depleted transplantation in children (dated by TCRdb to the mid-2010s). In terms of the full investigation: Using TCR repertoire profiling, the study followed T-cell immune reconstitution in a quantitative way in children after TCRalphabeta/CD19-depleted allogeneic hematopoietic cell transplantation.

Library preparation was by PCR. Sequencing was performed on an Illumina HiSeq 2500. TCR library preparation used molecular barcoding, with unique molecular identifiers applied to normalize quantification of the TCRbeta repertoire. TCRdb passed the public sequencing reads through fastp at Q25 and MiXCR, retaining productive beta sequences. Each CDR3 protein gets just one entry, which takes the most common genes and DNA from the rows behind it. For this sample there are some 350,000 distinct CDR3 sequences; about 9.3% appear just once. Jointly, the top ten make up 2% to 2.5% of the sample. This clonotype was observed at least ten times. Its antigen is still unknown. No base qualities exist here, and no much larger clone lies one base off it. This sample comprised PBMCs from the stem cell graft donor, obtained from the stem cell graft. This receptor was obtained from a human donor who donated a stem cell graft to a child with acute lymphoblastic leukemia.

The DNA sequence reads TGCGCCAGCAGCTCAGGACTAGCGGCGAACACCGGGGAGCTGTTTTTT. This yields the protein CASSSGLAANTGELFF. The chain was built from TRBV5-1 and TRBJ2-2; TRBD2 aligns with 10 central bases. V is trimmed back by 3 bases and J by 0 bases, and the junction contains 2 bases that no gene match accounts for. CDR1 SGHRS and CDR2 YFSETQ are derived from the germline V gene. CDR3 length: 16 amino acids, cysteine to phenylalanine. Only CDR3 DNA remains: 48 bases, in frame from the first base.